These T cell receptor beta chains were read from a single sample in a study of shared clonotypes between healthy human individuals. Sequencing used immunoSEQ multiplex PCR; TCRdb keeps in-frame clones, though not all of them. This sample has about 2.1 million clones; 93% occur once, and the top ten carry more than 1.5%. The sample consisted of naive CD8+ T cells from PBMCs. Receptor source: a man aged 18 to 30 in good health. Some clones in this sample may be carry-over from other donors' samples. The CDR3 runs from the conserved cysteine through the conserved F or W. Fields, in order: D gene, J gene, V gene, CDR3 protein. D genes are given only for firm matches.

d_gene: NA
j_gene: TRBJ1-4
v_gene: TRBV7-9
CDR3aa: CASSLGDELFF

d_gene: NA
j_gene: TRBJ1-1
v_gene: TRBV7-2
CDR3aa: CASSLGSWRNTEAFF

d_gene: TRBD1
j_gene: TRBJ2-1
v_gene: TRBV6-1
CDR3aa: CASSPTGRSHEQFF

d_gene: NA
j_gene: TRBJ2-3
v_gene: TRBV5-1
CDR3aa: CASSLGERISTDTQYF

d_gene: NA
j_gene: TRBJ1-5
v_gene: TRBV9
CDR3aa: CASSSRDSPNQPQHF

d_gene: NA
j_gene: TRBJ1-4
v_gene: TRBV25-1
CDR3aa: CASSEWAGSGEKLFF

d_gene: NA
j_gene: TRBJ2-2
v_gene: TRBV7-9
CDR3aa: CASSSRQAGTGELFF

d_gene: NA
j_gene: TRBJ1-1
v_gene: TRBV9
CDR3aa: CASSVTQMNTEAFF

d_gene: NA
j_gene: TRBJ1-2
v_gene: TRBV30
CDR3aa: CAWSQVYGYTF

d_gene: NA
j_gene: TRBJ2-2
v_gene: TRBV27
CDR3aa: CASSQGLYTGELFF

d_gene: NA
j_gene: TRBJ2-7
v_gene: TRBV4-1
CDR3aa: CASSQGLQSSYEQYF

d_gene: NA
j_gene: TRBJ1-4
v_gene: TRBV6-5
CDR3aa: CASSYSGYSKKLFF

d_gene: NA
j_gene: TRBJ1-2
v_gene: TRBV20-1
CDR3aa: CKTHGYTF

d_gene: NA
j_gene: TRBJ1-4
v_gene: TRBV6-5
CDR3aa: CASSYKQGLGEKLFF

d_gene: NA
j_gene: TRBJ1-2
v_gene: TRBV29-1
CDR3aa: CSVDSGPTGYTF

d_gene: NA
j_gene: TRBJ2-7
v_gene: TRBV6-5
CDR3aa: CASSPSRGYEQYF

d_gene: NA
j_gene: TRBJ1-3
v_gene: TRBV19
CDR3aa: CASSIRPHRDTIYF

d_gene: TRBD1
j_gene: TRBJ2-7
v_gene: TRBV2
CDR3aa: CASAMTGRSDEQYF

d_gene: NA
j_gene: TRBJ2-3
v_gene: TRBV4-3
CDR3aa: CASSLRSADTQYF

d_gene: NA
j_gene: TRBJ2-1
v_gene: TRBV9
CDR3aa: CASSDKEGYNEQFF

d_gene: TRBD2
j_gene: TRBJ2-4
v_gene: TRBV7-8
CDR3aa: CASSTFGGDLAKNIQYF

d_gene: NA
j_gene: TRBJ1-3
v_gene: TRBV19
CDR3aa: CASRSSRATGGNTIYF

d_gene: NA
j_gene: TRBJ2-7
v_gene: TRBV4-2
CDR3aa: CASSQGPRDNYEQYF

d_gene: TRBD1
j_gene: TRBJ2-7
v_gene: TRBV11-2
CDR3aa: CASKPPGQVSYEQYF

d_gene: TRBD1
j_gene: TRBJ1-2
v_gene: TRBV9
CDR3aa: CASSVGDRPNYGYTF

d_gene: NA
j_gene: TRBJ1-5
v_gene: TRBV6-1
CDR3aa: CASSERGEGVVSQPQHF

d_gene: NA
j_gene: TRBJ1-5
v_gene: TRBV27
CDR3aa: CASSSGAGNQPQHF

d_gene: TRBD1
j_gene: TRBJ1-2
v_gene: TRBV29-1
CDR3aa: CSVRGYTGEANYGYTF

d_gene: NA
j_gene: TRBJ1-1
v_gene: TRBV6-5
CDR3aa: CATGTRDLGTEAFF

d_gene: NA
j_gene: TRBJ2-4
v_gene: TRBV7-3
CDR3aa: CASSLSGGGRENIQYF